The following is a TCR beta chain sequence with its context. Its antigen remains unknown. The data stem from a study of OX40 agonist ivuxolimab in advanced cancers. Study background: While on treatment, patients had intravenous ivuxolimab at 0.01 to 10 mg/kg every 2 weeks. Eligibility rules accepted prior anti-PD-1, anti-PD-L1 or anti-CTLA-4 therapy, and around 38% had some.

Points from the study as a whole: The average count of expanded clones was higher among CD8+ T cells than among CD4+.

Libraries were prepared by immunoSEQ multiplex PCR; TCRdb keeps only in-frame clonotypes and omits some of them. The table has approximately 10,000 clones, roughly four fifths seen once. The TCR sequence derives from an adult with an advanced solid tumor such as melanoma, head and neck, liver or kidney cancer. The material was CD4+ or CD8+ T cells sorted from blood, obtained in a trial of the OX40 agonist ivuxolimab.

The CDR3 nucleotides are TGTGCCAGCAGTGAAGGAATTTGGGACAGTGGTCCAAACACCATATATTTT. Its translation is CASSEGIWDSGPNTIYF. V gene TRBV6-1 combines with J gene TRBJ1-3; TRBD1 matches 7 bases. Trimming removed 1 base from V and 6 bases from J; junction bases left unmatched: 12. CDR1 is MNHNS and CDR2 is SASEGT in the germline V gene. The CDR3 is 17 residues long.